The next 14 T cell receptor beta chains were all read from a single sample in a study of blood T cell repertoires in COVID-19. The data were produced by immunoSEQ multiplex PCR, yet TCRdb's version contains in-frame clones alone and is incomplete. The table has about 410,000 clones, 75% to 90% seen once. What was sequenced was peripheral blood. The receptor set was obtained from a woman in her forties with COVID-19, enrolled during active disease.

As DNA, the CDR3 is TGTGCCAGTAGTATAGCGCGGAGCTCCTACAATGAGCAGTTCTTC. This encodes CASSIARSSYNEQFF. The rearrangement uses TRBV19 and TRBJ2-1; D gene ambiguous. The CDR3 has 15 amino acids. Germline lookup yields CDR1 LNHDA and CDR2 SQIVND (reference sequence). Trimming removed 1 base at V and 0 bases at J, with 7 bases between. Full variable domain (remainder filled in from reference TRBV19 and TRBJ2-1): DGGITQSPKYLFRKEGQNVTLSCEQNLNHDAMYWYRQDPGQGLRLIYYSQIVNDFQKGDIAEGYSVSREKKESFPLTVTSAQKNPTAFYLCASSIARSSYNEQFFGPGTRLTVL.

CDR3 protein: CAISGFGSRRDWDNEQFF. In nucleotides, the CDR3 is TGTGCCATCAGTGGGTTCGGGTCTCGACGGGACTGGGACAATGAGCAGTTCTTC. The V gene is TRBV10-3, the J gene TRBJ2-1; weak D call: TRBD2 (6 bases). The CDR3 contains 18 residues. Germline V gives CDR1 ENHRY, CDR2 SYGVKD. Trimming stripped 4 bases from V and 5 bases from J, with 24 bases between.

The chain combines TRBV30 with TRBJ1-6, with 8 bases that match TRBD1. J lost 10 bases, V lost 0 bases, and 5 bases had no gene match. Per the germline V gene, CDR1 is GTSNPN and CDR2 is SVGIG (reference sequence). This CDR3 contains 14 residues. CDR3 coding DNA: TGTGCCTGGAGTGTACGACAGGGGCAATCACCCCTCCACTTT. It encodes CAWSVRQGQSPLHF.

The chain couples TRBV7-2 to TRBJ1-1; D is undetermined. V was shortened by 5 bases and J by 0 bases, with 13 bases between the two germline ends. The CDR3 totals 15 residues. The germline V gene has CDR1 SGHTA and CDR2 FQGNSA. The DNA of the CDR3 is TGTGCCAGCAGCCTGTGGGCAGCTTTGAACACTGAAGCTTTCTTT. This translates into CASSLWAALNTEAFF.

This sequence joins TRBV5-1 and TRBJ2-1; 11 bases line up with TRBD2. V lost 3 bases and J lost 4; bases outside the gene matches: 6. Germline V gene lookup returns CDR1 SGHRS and CDR2 YFSETQ. The CDR3 has 16 amino acids. DNA of the CDR3: TGCGCCAGCAGCTCGACTAGCGGGGCCAATTACAATGAGCAGTTCTTC. Protein sequence: CASSSTSGANYNEQFF.

The chain joins TRBV27 to TRBJ2-3; 10 bases fit TRBD2. CDR1 MNHEY and CDR2 SMNVEV come from the germline V gene (reference sequence). This CDR3 comprises 15 residues. J was trimmed by 0 bases and V by 7 bases; bases with no gene match: 4. The CDR3 DNA reads as TGTGCCAGCACAAAAGCGGGGGGGAGCACAGATACGCAGTATTTT. Translating gives CASTKAGGSTDTQYF.

This clone has only one observation. The chain uses TRBV11-2 and TRBJ2-7; D is ambiguous. The V end lost 6 bases, the J end lost 0 bases, and 18 bases lay between the germline ends. The CDR3 spans 16 residues. CDR1 and CDR2 (germline): SGHAT, FQNNGV. The CDR3 sequence is CASSFPPRSTSYEQYF. CDR3 in DNA: TGTGCCAGCAGTTTCCCCCCCCGCAGTACCTCCTACGAGCAGTACTTC.

The chain is built from TRBV3-1 (or the pseudogene TRBV3-2) and TRBJ2-4, with D possibly matching TRBD1 (6 bases). This CDR3 spans 17 amino acids. Germline lookup yields CDR1 LGHDT and CDR2 YNNKEL (reference sequence). V shed 1 base and J shed 3 bases, with 16 bases lying between them. The CDR3 DNA is TGTGCCAGCAGCCAAGGGCGGTTGGGGGACATCAAAAACATTCAGTACTTC. It specifies CASSQGRLGDIKNIQYF.

The CDR3 loop reads CASSPSRTDTQYF. Here the CDR3 DNA reads TGTGCCAGCTCACCTAGCCGCACAGATACGCAGTATTTT. V usage is TRBV18 and J usage is TRBJ2-3, with D unresolved. Trimming removed 3 bases from V and 1 base from J, with 5 bases in between. Germline assignment: CDR1 KGHSH and CDR2 LQKENI. The CDR3 length is 13 residues.

This chain joins TRBV6-2 or TRBV6-3 and TRBJ2-1, with TRBD2 matching over 11 bases. This CDR3 contains 15 residues. Germline V gene sequence: CDR1 MNHEY, CDR2 SVGEGT. V was clipped by 6 bases and J by 9 bases; unmatched bases: 10. CDR3 sequence: CASSPLAGGLIEQFF. In DNA form, the CDR3 reads TGTGCCAGCAGCCCGCTAGCGGGGGGTCTCATTGAGCAGTTCTTC.

The chain employs TRBV28 and TRBJ1-6, with 9 positions matching TRBD1. Germline CDR1 and CDR2: MDHEN and SYDVKM. The CDR3 has 17 amino acids. V was clipped by 4 bases and J by 5 bases; unmatched bases: 9. This CDR3 reads CASSSIQGARNNSPLHF. The CDR3 DNA is TGTGCCAGCAGTTCAATACAGGGGGCGCGAAATAATTCACCCCTCCACTTT.

This chain links TRBV30 with TRBJ1-5, with D perhaps matching TRBD1 (6 bases). This CDR3 spans 16 amino acids. Trimming pared 1 base from V and 2 bases from J, leaving 15 bases between. The V gene's germline CDR1 is GTSNPN and CDR2 SVGIG (reference sequence). DNA of the CDR3: TGTGCCTGGAGTGCGTTCACCCCAGGGGGCAATCAGCCCCAGCATTTT. It codes for CAWSAFTPGGNQPQHF. Looking up the rest from reference TRBV30 and TRBJ1-5 gives the full variable domain: SQTIHQWPATLVQPVGSPLSLECTVEGTSNPNLYWYRQAAGRGLQLLFYSVGIGQISSEVPQNLSASRPQDRQFILSSKKLLLSDSGFYLCAWSAFTPGGNQPQHFGDGTRLSIL.

The chain couples TRBV18 to TRBJ2-5, with a possible D match to TRBD2 (6 bases). Germline V lookup: CDR1 KGHSH, CDR2 LQKENI. Trimming removed 1 base from V and 4 bases from J, with 7 bases in between. CDR3 length equals 13 residues. Here the CDR3 reads CASSPLGGETQYF. The CDR3 DNA follows: TGTGCCAGCTCACCACTGGGAGGAGAGACCCAGTACTTC.

The chain joins TRBV30 to TRBJ2-7, with a weak D call TRBD2 (6 bases). The germline gives CDR1 GTSNPN, CDR2 SVGIG (reference sequence). This CDR3 region has 15 residues. The ends were cut back, 2 bases at V and 3 bases at J, with 17 bases in the middle. The CDR3 DNA reads TGTGCCTGGAGTCTCGGGGCGGGAAAGAGCTACGAGCAGTACTTC. This translates into CAWSLGAGKSYEQYF.